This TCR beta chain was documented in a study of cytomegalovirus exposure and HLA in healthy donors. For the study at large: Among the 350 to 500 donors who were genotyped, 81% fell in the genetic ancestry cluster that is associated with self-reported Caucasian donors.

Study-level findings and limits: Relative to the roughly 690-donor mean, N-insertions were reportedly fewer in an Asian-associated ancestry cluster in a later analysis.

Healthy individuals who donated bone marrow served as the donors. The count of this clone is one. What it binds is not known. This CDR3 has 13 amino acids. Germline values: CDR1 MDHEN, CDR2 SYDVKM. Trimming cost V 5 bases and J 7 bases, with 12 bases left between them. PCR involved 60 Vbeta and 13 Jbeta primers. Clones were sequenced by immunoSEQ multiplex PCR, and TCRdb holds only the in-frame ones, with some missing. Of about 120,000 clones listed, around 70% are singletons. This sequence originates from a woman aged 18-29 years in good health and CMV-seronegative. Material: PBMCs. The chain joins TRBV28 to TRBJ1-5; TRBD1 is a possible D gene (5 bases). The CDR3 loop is CASSNRRRQPQHF. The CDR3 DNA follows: TGTGCCAGCAGTAACAGGCGAAGGCAGCCCCAGCATTTT.